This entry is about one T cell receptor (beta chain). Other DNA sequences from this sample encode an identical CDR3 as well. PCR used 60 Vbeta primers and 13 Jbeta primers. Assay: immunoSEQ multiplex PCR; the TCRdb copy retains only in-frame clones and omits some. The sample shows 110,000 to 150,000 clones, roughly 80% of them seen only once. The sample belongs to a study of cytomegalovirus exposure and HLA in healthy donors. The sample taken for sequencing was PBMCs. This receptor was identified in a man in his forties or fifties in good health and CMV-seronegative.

CDR3 sequence: CASSSPITSGNDTGELFF. The DNA of the CDR3 is TGTGCCAGCAGCTCGCCCATTACTAGCGGAAATGACACCGGGGAGCTGTTTTTT. The J gene is TRBJ2-2, the V gene TRBV5-7, with 8 bases matching TRBD2. TRBV5-7 is an open reading frame whose function is uncertain. The CDR3 contains 18 residues. The V segment lost 3 bases and the J segment 3 bases; nucleotides outside the gene matches: 13.